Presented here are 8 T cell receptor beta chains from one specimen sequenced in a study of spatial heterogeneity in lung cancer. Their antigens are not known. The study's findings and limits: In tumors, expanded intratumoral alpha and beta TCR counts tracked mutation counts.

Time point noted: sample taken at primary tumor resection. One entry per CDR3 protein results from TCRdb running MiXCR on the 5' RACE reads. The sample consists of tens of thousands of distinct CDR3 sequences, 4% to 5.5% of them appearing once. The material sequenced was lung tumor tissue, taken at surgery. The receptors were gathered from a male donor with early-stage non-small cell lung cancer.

In DNA form, the CDR3 reads TGTGCCAGTAGGCTGACAGGGAAGAACACCGGGGAGCTGTTTTTT. This gives the protein CASRLTGKNTGELFF. The chain recombines TRBV19 with TRBJ2-2, with TRBD1 identical over 7 bases. V lost 6 bases to trimming and J lost 1 base; unmatched junction nucleotides: 5. The germline V gene encodes CDR1 LNHDA and CDR2 SQIVND (reference sequence). This CDR3 is built from 15 residues.

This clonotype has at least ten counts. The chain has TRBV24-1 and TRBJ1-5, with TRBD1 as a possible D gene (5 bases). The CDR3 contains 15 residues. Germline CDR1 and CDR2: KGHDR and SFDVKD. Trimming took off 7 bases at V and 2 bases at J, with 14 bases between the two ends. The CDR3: CATSHRGDGNQPQHF. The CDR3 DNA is TGTGCCACCAGCCACCGGGGGGATGGCAATCAGCCCCAGCATTTT.

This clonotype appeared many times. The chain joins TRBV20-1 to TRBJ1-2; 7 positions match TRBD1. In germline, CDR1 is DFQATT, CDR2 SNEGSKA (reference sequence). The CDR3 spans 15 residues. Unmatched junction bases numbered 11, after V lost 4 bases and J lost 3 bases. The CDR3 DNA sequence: TGCAGTGCTACACCCGGACAGGTCGTTGACTATGGCTACACCTTC. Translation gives CSATPGQVVDYGYTF.

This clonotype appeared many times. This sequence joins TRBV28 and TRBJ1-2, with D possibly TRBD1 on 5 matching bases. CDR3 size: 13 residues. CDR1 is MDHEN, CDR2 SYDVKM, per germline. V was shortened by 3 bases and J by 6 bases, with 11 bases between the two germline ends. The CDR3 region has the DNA TGTGCCAGCAGTTTTGAAGGGGTAGATGGCTACACCTTC. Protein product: CASSFEGVDGYTF.

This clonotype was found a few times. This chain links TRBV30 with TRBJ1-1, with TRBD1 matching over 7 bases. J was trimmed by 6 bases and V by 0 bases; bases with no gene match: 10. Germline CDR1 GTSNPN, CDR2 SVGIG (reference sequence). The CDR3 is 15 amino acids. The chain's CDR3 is CAWSVRGGAKPEAFF. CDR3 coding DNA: TGTGCCTGGAGTGTTAGAGGGGGCGCTAAGCCTGAAGCTTTCTTT.

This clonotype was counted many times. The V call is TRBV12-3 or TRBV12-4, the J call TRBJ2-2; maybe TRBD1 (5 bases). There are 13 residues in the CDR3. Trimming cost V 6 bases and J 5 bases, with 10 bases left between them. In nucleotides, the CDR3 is TGTGCCAGCAGACCCCGACAGACCGGGGAGCTGTTTTTT. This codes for CASRPRQTGELFF.

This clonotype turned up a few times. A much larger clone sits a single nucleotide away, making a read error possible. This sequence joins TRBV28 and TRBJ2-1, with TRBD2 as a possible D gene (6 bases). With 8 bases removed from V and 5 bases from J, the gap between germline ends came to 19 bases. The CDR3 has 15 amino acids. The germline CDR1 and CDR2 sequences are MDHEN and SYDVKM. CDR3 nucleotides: TGTGCCAGCGAGTCCCTTCGCGGGGCGAACAATGAGCAGTTCTTC. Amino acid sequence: CASESLRGANNEQFF.

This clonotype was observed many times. The CDR3 region is CASTSVGGGIQYF. In nucleotides, the CDR3 is TGTGCCAGCACCTCCGTCGGCGGAGGCATTCAGTACTTC. V usage is TRBV6-5 and J usage is TRBJ2-4; possibly TRBD2 for D (5 bases). Germline V gene sequence: CDR1 MNHEY, CDR2 SVGAGI. The CDR3 is 13 amino acids. V gave up 7 bases and J gave up 9 bases, with 16 bases separating them.